These 27 T cell receptor beta chains were sequenced from one sample in a study of blood T cell repertoires in COVID-19. This table comes from immunoSEQ multiplex PCR, and its TCRdb copy is limited to in-frame clones, with some not included. The repertoire includes fewer than 200,000 clones, around 81% of them detected once, and around 9.9% sits in the top ten. Sequenced input: peripheral blood. Every receptor here comes from a man between 65 and 79 years old with active or convalescent COVID-19.

This clone occurred a few times. The chain joins TRBV5-1 to TRBJ2-7; D gene ambiguous. This CDR3 comprises 14 residues. Germline V gene sequence: CDR1 SGHRS, CDR2 YFSETQ. Trimming shortened V by 0 bases and J by 3 bases, and 10 bases separated the two germline ends. CDR3 loop: CASSLGPQIYEQYF. DNA of the CDR3: TGCGCCAGCAGCTTGGGGCCCCAAATCTACGAGCAGTACTTC.

This clone has a single count. The rearrangement links TRBV18 to TRBJ1-3; the D is unclear. V lost 1 base and J 3 bases, leaving 16 bases between the germline ends. The germline V gene encodes CDR1 KGHSH and CDR2 LQKENI. The CDR3 sequence is 17 residues long. CDR3 coding DNA: TGTGCCAGCTCACCACAGGTTATGAAAGGAGTTGGAAACACCATATATTTT. It yields the protein CASSPQVMKGVGNTIYF.

V usage is TRBV7-9 and J usage is TRBJ2-7, with 8 bases identical to TRBD1. The germline V gene encodes CDR1 SEHNR and CDR2 FQNEAQ (reference sequence). There are 14 residues in the CDR3. Trimming removed 4 bases from V and 6 bases from J; junction bases left unmatched: 8. The CDR3 nucleotides read TGTGCCAGCAGCTCGTACCGGGACAGGTCCGAGCAGTACTTC. It is translated as CASSSYRDRSEQYF. The entire variable domain, with the rest obtained from reference TRBV7-9 and TRBJ2-7, is as follows: DTGVSQNPRHKITKRGQNVTFRCDPISEHNRLYWYRQTLGQGPEFLTYFQNEAQLEKSRLLSDRFSAERPKGSFSTLEIQRTEQGDSAMYLCASSSYRDRSEQYFGPGTRLTVT.

The chain is built from TRBV5-1 and TRBJ2-2, with D perhaps matching TRBD1 (6 bases). CDR1 is SGHRS and CDR2 is YFSETQ in the germline V gene. Trimming cost V 4 bases and J 1 base, with 14 bases left between them. The CDR3 extends over 16 amino acids. The CDR3 DNA is TGCGCCAGCAGCCCCGCCGGGACAAGGAACACCGGGGAGCTGTTTTTT. This encodes CASSPAGTRNTGELFF.

The chain links TRBV30 to TRBJ1-5; possible D gene TRBD1, 6 bases. The CDR3 loop spans 13 amino acids. The V end was cut by 1 base, the J end by 3 bases, with 7 bases between. CDR1 GTSNPN and CDR2 SVGIG come from the germline V gene (reference sequence). CDR3 residues: CAWSAGDNQPQHF. The CDR3 DNA is TGTGCCTGGAGTGCAGGGGACAATCAGCCCCAGCATTTT.

V gene TRBV3-1 (or the pseudogene TRBV3-2) combines with J gene TRBJ2-3; TRBD2 agrees at 12 bases. The germline V gene has CDR1 LGHDT and CDR2 YNNKEL (reference sequence). The CDR3 sequence is 16 residues long. With 1 base clipped from V and 2 bases from J, the junction kept 1 base outside the gene matches. CDR3 region: CASSQGTSGDTDTQYF. The CDR3 region has the DNA TGTGCCAGCAGCCAAGGGACTAGCGGGGACACAGATACGCAGTATTTT.

V gene TRBV7-2 combines with J gene TRBJ2-1; D not resolved. V was shortened by 2 bases and J by 2 bases, with 7 bases between the two germline ends. Per the germline V gene, CDR1 is SGHTA and CDR2 is FQGNSA. This CDR3 is built from 14 residues. CDR3 protein: CASSLSGPYNEQFF. The CDR3 coding sequence is TGTGCCAGCAGCTTAAGTGGCCCCTACAATGAGCAGTTCTTC.

The chain links TRBV7-2 to TRBJ2-7; D perhaps matches TRBD1 (6 bases). V lost 5 bases to trimming and J lost 0 bases, with 11 bases between them. The CDR3 is made up of 14 amino acids. The germline V gene encodes CDR1 SGHTA and CDR2 FQGNSA. This CDR3 reads CASSPTGTSYEQYF. In nucleotides, the CDR3 is TGTGCCAGCAGCCCGACAGGTACCTCCTACGAGCAGTACTTC.

The chain couples TRBV5-1 to TRBJ2-7; TRBD1 might be the D (6 bases). Germline assignment: CDR1 SGHRS and CDR2 YFSETQ. V was clipped by 4 bases and J by 1 base, with 15 bases between them. This CDR3 is 15 amino acids long. This CDR3 reads CASSLAQTGSYEQYF. The CDR3, as DNA: TGCGCCAGCAGCCTCGCCCAGACAGGATCCTACGAGCAGTACTTC.

The genes are TRBV3-1 (or the pseudogene TRBV3-2) and TRBJ2-7; unclear D gene. Germline V gene sequence: CDR1 LGHDT, CDR2 YNNKEL (reference sequence). This CDR3 is 16 amino acids long. V was pared by 2 bases and J by 6 bases, with 20 bases between. This chain's CDR3 is CASSQPWPAPTSEQYF. Written as DNA, the CDR3 is TGTGCCAGCAGCCAACCTTGGCCAGCGCCTACGAGCGAGCAGTACTTC.

In regard to this clone: Germline and junction disagree at one end, which may indicate a read error. The V and J genes are TRBV19 and TRBJ2-4; D might be TRBD2 (6 bases). Germline V gene lookup returns CDR1 LNHDA and CDR2 SQIVND (reference sequence). The CDR3 covers 16 residues. The CDR3 DNA reads as TGTGCCAGTAGTGCCTGGACGAGGGAGGTAAAGGTGGGCTTGGACTTC. Protein: CASSAWTREVKVGLDF.

The gene calls are TRBV9 and TRBJ2-1, with D maybe TRBD2 (5 bases). The CDR3 has 15 residues. The germline V gene has CDR1 SGDLS and CDR2 YYNGEE. V dropped 0 bases and J dropped 10 bases, with 17 bases sitting between them. CDR3 sequence (DNA): TGTGCCAGCAGCGTAGTGATAGCGCCGGGGTCCGAGCAGTTCTTC. Translating it yields CASSVVIAPGSEQFF.

The chain joins TRBV5-4 to TRBJ2-1; no clear D gene. With 1 base removed from V and 4 bases from J, the gap between germline ends came to 6 bases. Germline V gene sequence: CDR1 SGHNT, CDR2 YYREEE (reference sequence). CDR3 length: 13 amino acids. As DNA, the CDR3 is TGTGCCAGCAGCTTGCGACTTTACAATGAGCAGTTCTTC. Protein product: CASSLRLYNEQFF.

The gene calls are TRBV12-1 and TRBJ1-5. TRBV12-1 is marked as a pseudogene. The CDR3 loop spans 12 amino acids. CDR3 bases: TGTGCCAGCAGCCGACTCTTTCAGCCCCAGCATTTT. The encoded protein is CASSRLFQPQHF.

This sequence joins TRBV3-1 (or the pseudogene TRBV3-2) and TRBJ2-3; TRBD1 matches 8 bases. The germline gives CDR1 LGHDT, CDR2 YNNKEL (reference sequence). The V gene end was trimmed by 0 bases and the J gene end by 10 bases; junction bases not matched to a gene: 0. The CDR3 covers 12 residues. Here the CDR3 reads CASSQEGQAQYF. Written as DNA, the CDR3 is TGTGCCAGCAGCCAAGAGGGACAGGCGCAGTATTTT.

The CDR3 region has the DNA TGTGCCAGTAGTGTACGACTAGCGGGAGTTGAGCAGTTCTTC. Translation: CASSVRLAGVEQFF. This chain uses TRBV19 with TRBJ2-1, with 12 bases fitting TRBD2. This CDR3 comprises 14 residues. Germline CDR1 and CDR2: LNHDA and SQIVND (reference sequence). With 5 bases clipped from V and 9 bases from J, the junction kept 5 bases outside the gene matches.

This chain links TRBV29-1 with TRBJ1-2; possible D gene TRBD1, 6 bases. V was pared by 5 bases and J by 4 bases, with 11 bases between. Germline lookup yields CDR1 SQVTM and CDR2 ANQGSEA. The CDR3 consists of 12 residues. This CDR3 reads CSVNQGSYGYTF. CDR3 coding DNA: TGCAGCGTTAATCAGGGGAGCTATGGCTACACCTTC.

This clone has only one observation. Additional DNA sequences in this sample encode the identical CDR3. V and J are TRBV7-2 and TRBJ2-5; the D gene is possibly TRBD1 (6 bases). The CDR3 runs 14 residues. With 1 base removed from V and 3 bases from J, the gap between germline ends came to 9 bases. Per germline, CDR1 SGHTA and CDR2 FQGNSA. CDR3 region: CASSLGAGEETQYF. DNA for the CDR3: TGTGCCAGCAGCTTAGGAGCAGGGGAAGAGACCCAGTACTTC.

About this clone itself: Within the sample, other DNA sequences also encode this same CDR3. This sequence joins TRBV27 and TRBJ2-7, with D perhaps TRBD2 (5 bases). Trimming took 2 bases from V and 4 from J, leaving 9 bases between them. Germline lookup yields CDR1 MNHEY and CDR2 SMNVEV (reference sequence). There are 13 residues in the CDR3. The CDR3 nucleotides are TGTGCCAGCAGTTTAAGGGAGAATTACGAGCAGTACTTC. As protein: CASSLRENYEQYF.

V and J are TRBV9 and TRBJ2-1, with TRBD1 matching over 11 bases. The germline V gene has CDR1 SGDLS and CDR2 YYNGEE. The ends lost 3 bases at V and 3 bases at J; junction bases unmatched: 17. CDR3 length: 20 residues. For the CDR3, the DNA is TGTGCCAGCAGCGAATCCTCCGGGACAGGGGGTTTTCGTTTCTACAATGAGCAGTTCTTC. This sequence encodes CASSESSGTGGFRFYNEQFF.

The CDR3 region is CASSEAGAGGVGTEAFF. CDR3 DNA: TGTGCCAGCAGTGAAGCGGGGGCAGGGGGAGTTGGGACTGAAGCTTTCTTT. The rearrangement joins TRBV2 to TRBJ1-1, with 7 nucleotides matching TRBD1. Trimming at V came to 0 bases and at J to 5 bases, leaving 12 bases not matched to a gene. This CDR3 region has 17 residues. Germline V gene lookup returns CDR1 SNHLY and CDR2 FYNNEI.

The chain links TRBV7-8 to TRBJ2-7, with a possible D match to TRBD2 (7 bases). CDR3 length: 18 amino acids. V gave up 0 bases and J gave up 1 base, with 19 bases separating them. The germline V gene encodes CDR1 SGHVS and CDR2 FQNEAQ. The CDR3 DNA reads TGTGCCAGCAGCTTAGCGGGAGGGGGGGCGGCCAATTCCTACGAGCAGTACTTC. Protein sequence: CASSLAGGGAANSYEQYF.

J is TRBJ2-1 and V is TRBV6-5, with 11 bases matching TRBD2. Germline V CDR1 and CDR2: MNHEY, SVGAGI. J was trimmed by 10 bases and V by 4 bases; bases with no gene match: 12. CDR3 size: 16 residues. The CDR3 protein is CASSSPGLAESREQFF. CDR3 in DNA: TGTGCCAGCAGTTCCCCGGGACTAGCGGAGTCAAGGGAGCAGTTCTTC.

This clone appeared a single time. This sample includes further DNA sequences coding for the same CDR3. The V gene is TRBV2, the J gene TRBJ2-3; 7 bases align to TRBD1. From germline, CDR1 is SNHLY and CDR2 FYNNEI. There are 15 residues in the CDR3. Trimming at V came to 6 bases and at J to 1 base, leaving 7 bases not matched to a gene. The CDR3 protein is CASRAQGLGTDTQYF. The CDR3 DNA reads as TGTGCCAGCAGAGCACAGGGGTTGGGCACAGATACGCAGTATTTT. Drawing the rest from reference TRBV2 and TRBJ2-3, the complete variable domain is EPEVTQTPSHQVTQMGQEVILRCVPISNHLYFYWYRQILGQKVEFLVSFYNNEISEKSEIFDDQFSVERPDGSNFTLKIRSTKLEDSAMYFCASRAQGLGTDTQYFGPGTRLTVL.

The gene calls are TRBV24-1 and TRBJ2-1; 11 bases are shared with TRBD1. V lost 5 bases to trimming and J lost 4 bases; unmatched junction nucleotides: 9. Germline loops: CDR1 KGHDR, CDR2 SFDVKD. CDR3 length equals 17 residues. The CDR3 spells CATSGPSGTGGYNEQFF. The CDR3 nucleotides read TGTGCCACCAGTGGGCCCTCCGGGACAGGGGGTTACAATGAGCAGTTCTTC.

This clone was seen only once. The V call is TRBV11-1, the J call TRBJ2-7; 7 nucleotides match TRBD1. CDR3 length: 14 amino acids. J was trimmed by 2 bases and V by 4 bases; bases with no gene match: 5. Germline V CDR1 and CDR2: SGHAT, FQDESV (reference sequence). In DNA, the CDR3 is TGTGCCAGCAGCTCGGGACAGCTAACCTACGAGCAGTACTTC. Its protein is CASSSGQLTYEQYF.

V and J are TRBV4-1 and TRBJ2-1; D gene ambiguous. Trimming took 4 bases from V and 0 from J, leaving 13 bases between them. The CDR3 totals 16 residues. Germline values: CDR1 MGHRA, CDR2 YSYEKL. CDR3 region: CASSPHPASSYNEQFF. CDR3 DNA: TGCGCCAGCAGCCCACACCCAGCTAGCTCCTACAATGAGCAGTTCTTC.